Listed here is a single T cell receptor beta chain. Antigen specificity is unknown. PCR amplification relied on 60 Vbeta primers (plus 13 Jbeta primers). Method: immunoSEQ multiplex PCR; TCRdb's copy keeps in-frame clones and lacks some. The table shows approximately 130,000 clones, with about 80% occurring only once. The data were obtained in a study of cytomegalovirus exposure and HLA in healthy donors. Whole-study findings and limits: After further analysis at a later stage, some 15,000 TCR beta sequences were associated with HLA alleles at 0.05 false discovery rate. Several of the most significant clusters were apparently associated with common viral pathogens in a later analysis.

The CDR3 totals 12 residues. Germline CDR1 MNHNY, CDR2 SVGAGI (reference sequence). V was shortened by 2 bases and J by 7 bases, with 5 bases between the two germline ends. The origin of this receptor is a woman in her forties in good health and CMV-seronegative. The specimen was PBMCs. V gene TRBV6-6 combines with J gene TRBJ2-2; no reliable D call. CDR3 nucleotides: TGTGCCAGCAGTTACCGGAGCGGGGAGCTGTTTTTT. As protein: CASSYRSGELFF.